These 30 T cell receptor beta chains were sequenced from one sample in a study of siplizumab effects on memory and regulatory T cells. Libraries were prepared by immunoSEQ multiplex PCR; TCRdb keeps only in-frame clonotypes and omits some of them. The table lists about 82,000 clones, roughly 87% of them singletons, with roughly 1.5% in the top ten. Sequencing was carried out using Tregs sorted from blood. All receptors come from a human donor in good health.

This rearrangement joins TRBV7-3 to TRBJ2-3; TRBD1 or TRBD2 may be the D gene (5 bases each). The CDR3 spans 14 residues. Deletions cut 5 bases from V and 2 bases from J, with 11 bases between. The V gene's germline CDR1 is SGHTA and CDR2 FQGTGA. The CDR3 DNA follows: TGTGCCAGCAGCACCGGGACCCCCACAGATACGCAGTATTTT. It is translated as CASSTGTPTDTQYF.

The chain employs TRBV18 and TRBJ1-5, with TRBD1 as a possible D gene (5 bases). Germline V gives CDR1 KGHSH, CDR2 LQKENI. The ends were cut back, 2 bases at V and 1 base at J, with 9 bases in the middle. The CDR3 spans 15 residues. In nucleotides, the CDR3 is TGTGCCAGCTCACCAATCGGGGGAAGCAATCAGCCCCAGCATTTT. Protein product: CASSPIGGSNQPQHF.

The chain's CDR3 is CASSIMAAYEAFF. CDR3 DNA: TGTGCCAGTAGTATAATGGCAGCGTATGAAGCTTTCTTT. The genes are TRBV19 and TRBJ1-1; D gene uncertain. Germline-derived CDR1 and CDR2 are LNHDA and SQIVND (reference sequence). The CDR3 consists of 13 residues. Between the trimmed V and J ends, which lost 2 bases and 7 bases, there was a span of 11 bases.

This clone was seen only once. This chain joins TRBV5-4 and TRBJ1-2; D possibly corresponds to TRBD1 (5 bases). This CDR3 is 14 amino acids long. Trimming pared 0 bases from V and 3 bases from J, leaving 9 bases between. Germline V gene lookup returns CDR1 SGHNT and CDR2 YYREEE (reference sequence). CDR3 bases: TGTGCCAGCAGCTTGGGCAGGGAGGACTATGGCTACACCTTC. Translated: CASSLGREDYGYTF.

The chain is built from TRBV14 and TRBJ2-1; no reliable D call. Trimming removed 4 bases at V and 0 bases at J, with 13 bases between. Germline V gene sequence: CDR1 SGHDN, CDR2 FVKESK. This CDR3 comprises 16 residues. The chain's CDR3 is CASSRNPVSSYNEQFF. CDR3 in DNA: TGTGCCAGCAGCCGAAACCCAGTAAGCTCCTACAATGAGCAGTTCTTC.

The chain joins TRBV7-3 to TRBJ2-3; D is perhaps TRBD1 or TRBD2 (5 bases each). CDR1 SGHTA and CDR2 FQGTGA come from the germline V gene. This CDR3 comprises 14 residues. Between the trimmed V and J ends, which lost 3 bases and 5 bases, there was a span of 12 bases. CDR3 amino acids: CASSFGTAGDTQYF. CDR3 coding DNA: TGTGCCAGCAGCTTCGGGACGGCAGGAGATACGCAGTATTTT.

The chain combines TRBV6-5 with TRBJ2-2, with a tentative D call TRBD1 (6 bases). This CDR3 is 11 amino acids long. CDR1 is MNHEY, CDR2 SVGAGI, per germline. Trimming took 6 bases from V and 7 from J, leaving 6 bases between them. In DNA form, the CDR3 reads TGTGCCAGCAGGGACAGCGGGGAGCTGTTTTTT. This codes for CASRDSGELFF.

This sequence joins TRBV18 and TRBJ1-2; weak D call: TRBD1 (6 bases). V was clipped by 8 bases and J by 4 bases, with 29 bases between them. The CDR3 covers 18 residues. Germline V CDR1 and CDR2: KGHSH, LQKENI. The CDR3 DNA reads as TGTGCCAGCCAAACAGTATTCTCACGGTCAGGGGCAAGCTATGGCTACACCTTC. Protein product: CASQTVFSRSGASYGYTF.

This clone was seen a few times. The J gene is TRBJ2-5, the V gene TRBV5-1; D gene uncertain. The CDR3 is 13 residues long. CDR1 and CDR2 (germline): SGHRS, YFSETQ. The V end lost 0 bases, the J end lost 7 bases, and 10 bases lay between the germline ends. CDR3 region: CASSLALPGTQYF. CDR3 sequence (DNA): TGCGCCAGCAGCTTGGCACTGCCCGGGACCCAGTACTTC.

The V call is TRBV4-2, the J call TRBJ2-7; 12 nucleotides line up with TRBD2. This CDR3 has 18 residues. Germline-derived CDR1 and CDR2 are LGHNA and YNFKEQ. The J segment lost 4 bases and the V segment lost 0 bases, leaving 10 bases of the junction unmatched. The CDR3 is CASSQDFLGLAGKYEQYF. CDR3 nucleotide sequence: TGTGCCAGCAGCCAAGATTTTCTAGGACTAGCGGGGAAATACGAGCAGTACTTC.

CDR3 sequence: CAWRRLPGGRNYGYTF. Written as DNA, the CDR3 is TGTGCCTGGAGGAGATTACCGGGGGGCAGGAACTATGGCTACACCTTC. The chain uses TRBV30 and TRBJ1-2; perhaps TRBD1 as D (6 bases). The CDR3 extends over 16 amino acids. Looked up from germline, CDR1 is GTSNPN and CDR2 is SVGIG (reference sequence). V lost 3 bases, J lost 2 bases, and 19 bases lay in between.

The V and J genes are TRBV18 and TRBJ2-7, with no clear D. The CDR3 totals 14 residues. V was clipped by 2 bases and J by 0 bases, with 8 bases between them. The germline V gene encodes CDR1 KGHSH and CDR2 LQKENI. The CDR3, as DNA: TGTGCCAGCTCACCAGCAGGTGGCTCCTACGAGCAGTACTTC. Its protein is CASSPAGGSYEQYF. Full variable domain (remainder filled in from reference TRBV18 and TRBJ2-7): NAGVMQNPRHLVRRRGQEARLRCSPMKGHSHVYWYRQLPEEGLKFMVYLQKENIIDESGMPKERFSAEFPKEGPSILRIQQVVRGDSAAYFCASSPAGGSYEQYFGPGTRLTVT.

This clone was counted between two and nine times. The rearrangement joins TRBV2 to TRBJ1-5, with 8 bases that match TRBD1. V was clipped by 6 bases and J by 0 bases; unmatched bases: 4. Germline assignment: CDR1 SNHLY and CDR2 FYNNEI. The CDR3 spans 15 residues. The CDR3 loop reads CASSDRGYSNQPQHF. The CDR3 coding sequence is TGTGCCAGCAGCGACAGGGGATATAGCAATCAGCCCCAGCATTTT.

This chain connects TRBV5-6 to TRBJ1-2, with 9 bases identical to TRBD1. Looked up from germline, CDR1 is SGHDT and CDR2 is YYEEEE. The CDR3 covers 15 residues. The V segment lost 3 bases and the J segment 8 bases; nucleotides outside the gene matches: 11. The CDR3 DNA sequence: TGTGCCAGCAGCTACGGACAGGGGAGCGCAGGAGGCTACACCTTC. Translating it yields CASSYGQGSAGGYTF. The entire variable domain, with the rest obtained from reference TRBV5-6 and TRBJ1-2, is as follows: DAGVTQSPTHLIKTRGQQVTLRCSPKSGHDTVSWYQQALGQGPQFIFQYYEEEERQRGNFPDRFSGHQFPNYSSELNVNALLLGDSALYLCASSYGQGSAGGYTFGSGTRLTVV.

This chain joins TRBV5-4 and TRBJ1-4; 9 nucleotides agree with TRBD1. Losses at the gene ends were 4 bases for V and 10 bases for J; bases not matched to a gene: 11. This CDR3 has 15 amino acids. Germline-derived CDR1 and CDR2 are SGHNT and YYREEE (reference sequence). For the CDR3, the DNA is TGTGCCAGCAGCCCTCGGGGGACAGGGCAAGGAAAACTGTTTTTT. Residues: CASSPRGTGQGKLFF.

CDR3 DNA: TGTGCCAGCAGCCCCCCAGGGAGTTACAATGAGCAGTTCTTC. This codes for CASSPPGSYNEQFF. The chain joins TRBV7-9 to TRBJ2-1; D is perhaps TRBD1 or TRBD2 (5 bases each). V gave up 5 bases and J gave up 4 bases, with 12 bases separating them. The CDR3 consists of 14 residues. From germline, CDR1 is SEHNR and CDR2 FQNEAQ (reference sequence).

CDR3 nucleotide sequence: TGTGCCAGCTCGTCTCAGGGGTTGGGCAATCAGCCCCAGCATTTT. Translation gives CASSSQGLGNQPQHF. This rearrangement joins TRBV18 to TRBJ1-5, with D maybe TRBD1 (6 bases). The germline V gene has CDR1 KGHSH and CDR2 LQKENI. The CDR3 spans 15 residues. V lost 6 bases and J 2 bases, leaving 14 bases between the germline ends.

This clone has a single count. The chain is built from TRBV5-6 and TRBJ2-5; either TRBD1 or TRBD2 may fit D (5 bases each). Germline lookup yields CDR1 SGHDT and CDR2 YYEEEE. The CDR3 spans 15 residues. The V and J ends lost 2 bases and 5 bases respectively, with 16 bases between them. The DNA for the CDR3 is TGTGCCAGCAGCTTAAGGGGCACATGGGGGGAGACCCAGTACTTC. Protein product: CASSLRGTWGETQYF.

The rearrangement uses TRBV2 and TRBJ2-3; 11 bases fit TRBD2. The CDR3 is 15 amino acids. The V segment lost 7 bases and the J segment 1 base; nucleotides outside the gene matches: 4. CDR1 and CDR2 (germline): SNHLY, FYNNEI. The chain's CDR3 is CASKLAGVGTDTQYF. As DNA, the CDR3 is TGTGCCAGCAAACTAGCGGGGGTGGGCACAGATACGCAGTATTTT.

The V gene is TRBV5-1, the J gene TRBJ1-1; possible D gene TRBD1, 5 bases. This CDR3 region has 17 residues. Germline assignment: CDR1 SGHRS and CDR2 YFSETQ. V gave up 1 base and J gave up 3 bases, with 19 bases separating them. CDR3 nucleotide sequence: TGCGCCAGCAGCTTGAGTACAGGATCGGTGGTATACACTGAAGCTTTCTTT. The encoded protein is CASSLSTGSVVYTEAFF.

V and J are TRBV9 and TRBJ2-3; D possibly corresponds to TRBD2 (5 bases). Germline CDR1 and CDR2: SGDLS and YYNGEE. The V end lost 4 bases, the J end lost 4 bases, and 16 bases lay between the germline ends. This CDR3 contains 15 residues. Written as DNA, the CDR3 is TGTGCCAGCAGCCTCGGACGGGGAGTGGCAGATACGCAGTATTTT. It is translated as CASSLGRGVADTQYF.

The chain links TRBV7-3 to TRBJ2-7; TRBD2 might be the D (7 bases). Trimming removed 5 bases from V and 6 bases from J, with 23 bases in between. The CDR3 is 16 amino acids. CDR1 and CDR2 from the germline V gene are SGHTA and FQGTGA. The CDR3 sequence: CASSRAGAGYLSEQYF. The CDR3 DNA reads as TGTGCCAGCAGCCGTGCGGGGGCGGGGTACCTCTCCGAGCAGTACTTC.

J is TRBJ2-5 and V is TRBV5-4; D may match TRBD1 or TRBD2 (6 bases each). V shed 0 bases and J shed 4 bases, with 13 bases lying between them. Germline assignment: CDR1 SGHNT and CDR2 YYREEE (reference sequence). The length of the CDR3 is 15 residues. Here the CDR3 DNA reads TGTGCCAGCAGCTTGGATAGGGGGGTTCGAGAGACCCAGTACTTC. Protein product: CASSLDRGVRETQYF.

The chain combines TRBV5-1 with TRBJ2-3, with D perhaps given as TRBD1 or TRBD2 (5 bases each). The CDR3 is made up of 16 amino acids. The V gene lost 5 bases and the J gene lost 1 base, with 17 bases spanning the gap. Germline CDR1 SGHRS, CDR2 YFSETQ. Here the CDR3 DNA reads TGCGCCAGCAGACGCGCCGGGGCTTCAGGCACAGATACGCAGTATTTT. This encodes CASRRAGASGTDTQYF.

The V call is TRBV27, the J call TRBJ1-1; D is ambiguous. The CDR3 is 17 amino acids. V was cut by 2 bases and J by 1 base, with 17 bases left in between. CDR1 is MNHEY and CDR2 is SMNVEV in the germline V gene (reference sequence). CDR3 nucleotide sequence: TGTGCCAGCAGTTTAAACCCCATCCTGACACCGAACACTGAAGCTTTCTTT. The encoded protein is CASSLNPILTPNTEAFF.

The chain couples TRBV19 to TRBJ1-2; 8 bases line up with TRBD1. CDR1 LNHDA and CDR2 SQIVND come from the germline V gene (reference sequence). V lost 1 base to trimming and J lost 4 bases; unmatched junction nucleotides: 8. The CDR3 loop spans 16 amino acids. The CDR3 bases are TGTGCCAGTAGTATAGTTGATGGACAGGGATTCTATGGCTACACCTTC. Its protein is CASSIVDGQGFYGYTF.

The chain joins TRBV7-9 to TRBJ2-3; 11 bases align to TRBD1. V dropped 5 bases and J dropped 3; count of bases not matched to a gene: 4. The germline V gene encodes CDR1 SEHNR and CDR2 FQNEAQ (reference sequence). This CDR3 has 15 residues. DNA for the CDR3: TGTGCCAGCAGCCCAGGGGACAGGGGGACAGATACGCAGTATTTT. It codes for CASSPGDRGTDTQYF.

The chain carries TRBV5-1 and TRBJ1-3, with D perhaps matching TRBD1 (6 bases). Per the germline V gene, CDR1 is SGHRS and CDR2 is YFSETQ. Deletions cut 4 bases from V and 0 bases from J, with 11 bases between. CDR3 size: 15 residues. The CDR3 sequence is CASSVGTNSGNTIYF. The CDR3 nucleotides are TGCGCCAGCAGCGTCGGGACAAACTCTGGAAACACCATATATTTT. The variable domain in full, with the rest retrieved from reference TRBV5-1 and TRBJ1-3, is KAGVTQTPRYLIKTRGQQVTLSCSPISGHRSVSWYQQTPGQGLQFLFEYFSETQRNKGNFPGRFSGRQFSNSRSEMNVSTLELGDSALYLCASSVGTNSGNTIYFGEGSWLTVV.

This sequence joins TRBV6-1 and TRBJ2-1; 8 bases agree with TRBD1. Germline assignment: CDR1 MNHNS and CDR2 SASEGT. The CDR3 extends over 15 amino acids. J lost 6 bases, V lost 5 bases, and 9 bases had no gene match. In nucleotides, the CDR3 is TGTGCCAGCAGTCCTACCGGGACAGGAATCAATGAGCAGTTCTTC. Protein product: CASSPTGTGINEQFF.

This rearrangement joins TRBV4-1 to TRBJ2-7; TRBD2 might be the D (6 bases). CDR1 and CDR2 (germline): MGHRA, YSYEKL. The V end was cut by 3 bases, the J end by 0 bases, with 18 bases between. This CDR3 is built from 17 residues. The CDR3 sequence: CASSQSVGTPGSYEQYF. As DNA, the CDR3 is TGCGCCAGCAGCCAGTCCGTCGGGACTCCTGGCTCCTACGAGCAGTACTTC.